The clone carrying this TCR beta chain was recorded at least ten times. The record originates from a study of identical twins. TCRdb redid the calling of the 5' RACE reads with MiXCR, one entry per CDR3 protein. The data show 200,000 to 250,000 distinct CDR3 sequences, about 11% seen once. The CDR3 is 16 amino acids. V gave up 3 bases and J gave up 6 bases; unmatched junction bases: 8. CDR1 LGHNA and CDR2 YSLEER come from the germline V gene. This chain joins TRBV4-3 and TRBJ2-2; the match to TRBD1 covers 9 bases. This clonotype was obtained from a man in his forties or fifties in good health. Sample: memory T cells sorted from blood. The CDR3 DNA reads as TGCGCCAGCAGCCAGGACCGGGACAGGGTTTCCGGGGAGCTGTTTTTT. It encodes CASSQDRDRVSGELFF.